One sample yielded the 18 T cell receptor beta chains listed below, sequenced in a study of breast tumors, draining lymph nodes, adjacent tissues. MiXCR was run by TCRdb on the multiplex PCR reads, yielding one entry per CDR3 protein. The sample records 85,000 to 130,000 distinct CDR3 sequences, more than 30% being singletons. Axillary draining lymph nodes of breast cancer patients supplied the node samples. Sequencing input: axillary lymph node tissue. These receptors originate from a female donor with breast cancer. Some clones in this sample may be carry-over from other donors' samples.

This clonotype was picked up many times. The rearrangement joins TRBV24-1 to TRBJ2-1; TRBD1 might be the D (6 bases). The CDR3 extends over 15 amino acids. V lost 5 bases, J lost 0 bases, and 10 bases lay in between. The germline V gene encodes CDR1 KGHDR and CDR2 SFDVKD. Here the CDR3 reads CATSVRDNSYNEQFF. The CDR3 DNA follows: TGTGCCACCAGTGTCCGGGACAACTCCTACAATGAGCAGTTCTTC.

The CDR3 sequence: CASSSRGTFGETQYF. CDR3 DNA sequence: TGTGCCAGCAGCTCACGCGGAACCTTCGGGGAGACCCAGTACTTC. This chain connects TRBV13 to TRBJ2-5; D is unresolved. CDR1 is PRHDT and CDR2 is FYEKMQ in the germline V gene (reference sequence). The V end was cut by 4 bases, the J end by 5 bases, with 17 bases between. The CDR3 contains 15 residues.

This clonotype appeared many times. V gene TRBV5-1 combines with J gene TRBJ2-5; TRBD1 aligns across 8 bases. The CDR3 totals 13 residues. Germline V lookup: CDR1 SGHRS, CDR2 YFSETQ. J was trimmed by 5 bases and V by 4 bases; bases with no gene match: 4. CDR3 nucleotides: TGCGCCAGCAGCCAACAGGGGGTTGAGACCCAGTACTTC. Amino acid sequence: CASSQQGVETQYF.

In the case of this clonotype: An end of the junction differs from the germline gene, which may be a read error. The gene calls are TRBV7-3 and TRBJ1-6, with TRBD1 identical over 8 bases. Germline V gene data show CDR1 as SGHTA and CDR2 as FQGTGA. The CDR3 is 16 residues long. The CDR3 here is CTSSLNPTGGDSPLHF. CDR3 bases: TGTACCAGCAGCTTAAATCCCACAGGGGGGGATTCACCCCTCCACTTT.

As to this clonotype: One end of the junction varies from germline; a read error may be responsible. DNA for the CDR3: TGCGCCAGCAGCCATCCGACAGGGGAAAATGGGCAGTTCTTC. This encodes CASSHPTGENGQFF. The chain links TRBV7-9 to TRBJ2-1, with 8 bases identical to TRBD1. Germline V lookup: CDR1 SEHNR, CDR2 FQNEAQ (reference sequence). The CDR3 extends over 14 amino acids.

Ten or more counts support this clonotype. V is TRBV5-5 and J is TRBJ1-6; D ambiguous. V was trimmed by 4 bases and J by 0 bases, leaving 17 bases between them. Germline V gene data show CDR1 as SGHKS and CDR2 as YYEKEE (reference sequence). CDR3 length: 18 residues. CDR3 DNA: TGTGCCAGCAGCCTCCGTTGGGGTCGAAGCTCCTATAATTCACCCCTCCACTTT. This gives the protein CASSLRWGRSSYNSPLHF.

Points on this clonotype: Possible read error: a much larger clone is one base away. The chain uses TRBV20-1 and TRBJ2-1; unclear D gene. The V gene's germline CDR1 is DFQATT and CDR2 SNEGSKA (reference sequence). The CDR3 is made up of 13 amino acids. The CDR3 here is CSASKASYNAQFF. The CDR3 DNA sequence: TGCAGTGCTAGTAAGGCCTCCTACAATGCGCAGTTCTTC.

At least ten counts were recorded for this clonotype. This chain joins TRBV9 and TRBJ1-3, with D possibly being TRBD1 (5 bases). In germline, CDR1 is SGDLS, CDR2 YYNGEE. V gave up 0 bases and J gave up 0 bases, with 7 bases separating them. The CDR3 totals 15 residues. Written as DNA, the CDR3 is TGTGCCAGCAGCGTAGTAGGGGACTCTGGAAACACCATATATTTT. It is translated as CASSVVGDSGNTIYF.

This clonotype was recorded at least ten times. The chain joins TRBV4-1 to TRBJ2-7; weak D call: TRBD1 (6 bases). CDR1 is MGHRA and CDR2 is YSYEKL in the germline V gene. The CDR3 loop spans 17 amino acids. Deletions cut 0 bases from V and 4 bases from J, with 19 bases between. The CDR3 coding sequence is TGCGCCAGCAGCCAAGATTACATGGGGGCCGTCGGTTACGAGCAGTACTTC. Translation gives CASSQDYMGAVGYEQYF.

This clonotype has ten or more counts. The chain is built from TRBV11-1 and TRBJ2-3; no clear D. CDR3 length equals 17 residues. V gave up 0 bases and J gave up 0 bases, with 13 bases separating them. Germline CDR1 reads SGHAT; CDR2 reads FQDESV (reference sequence). The CDR3 DNA reads TGTGCCAGCAGCTTAGCGTTACGAGAGACTAGCACAGATACGCAGTATTTT. Its protein product is CASSLALRETSTDTQYF.

The V call is TRBV9, the J call TRBJ1-3; tentative D call: TRBD1 (6 bases). The CDR3 extends over 16 amino acids. V dropped 3 bases and J dropped 0 bases, with 13 bases sitting between them. Per germline, CDR1 SGDLS and CDR2 YYNGEE. CDR3 DNA: TGTGCCAGCAGCGCAACAGGGTGGAGCTCTGGAAACACCATATATTTT. Translated: CASSATGWSSGNTIYF.

In its sample, this clonotype was seen many times. The J gene is TRBJ1-5, the V gene TRBV20-1, with TRBD1 matching 7 bases. Trimming at V came to 1 base and at J to 6 bases, leaving 9 bases not matched to a gene. This CDR3 spans 15 amino acids. Per the germline V gene, CDR1 is DFQATT and CDR2 is SNEGSKA (reference sequence). The CDR3, as DNA: TGCAGTGCTAGAGCAGGGGCAGGGGGGGTTCAGCCCCAGCATTTT. It codes for CSARAGAGGVQPQHF.

This clonotype has a count of ten or more. The chain uses TRBV5-1 and TRBJ2-7; possibly TRBD1 for D (6 bases). The germline V gene encodes CDR1 SGHRS and CDR2 YFSETQ. This CDR3 spans 14 amino acids. Between the trimmed V and J ends, which lost 1 base and 0 bases, there was a span of 8 bases. The CDR3 DNA is TGCGCCAGCAGCTTGACAGGGACCTCCTACGAGCAGTACTTC. It specifies CASSLTGTSYEQYF. Looking up the rest from reference TRBV5-1 and TRBJ2-7 gives the full variable domain: KAGVTQTPRYLIKTRGQQVTLSCSPISGHRSVSWYQQTPGQGLQFLFEYFSETQRNKGNFPGRFSGRQFSNSRSEMNVSTLELGDSALYLCASSLTGTSYEQYFGPGTRLTVT.

The CDR3 loop is CSAPTQGAYGELFF. CDR3 DNA sequence: TGCAGTGCCCCCACACAGGGGGCGTACGGGGAGCTGTTTTTT. The chain joins TRBV20-1 to TRBJ2-2; 9 bases are a match to TRBD1. Trimming at V came to 6 bases and at J to 7 bases, leaving 9 bases not matched to a gene. The V gene's germline CDR1 is DFQATT and CDR2 SNEGSKA (reference sequence). The CDR3 spans 14 residues.

This clonotype appeared once. This chain links TRBV12-3 or TRBV12-4 with TRBJ1-6, with a weak D call TRBD1 (5 bases). Between the trimmed V and J ends, which lost 6 bases and 3 bases, there was a span of 15 bases. The CDR3 consists of 16 residues. The CDR3 is CASSLSGTDYNSPLHF. In DNA form, the CDR3 reads TGTGCCAGCAGCCTCTCCGGGACGGACTATAATTCACCCCTCCACTTT.

This clonotype was counted many times. The rearrangement links TRBV12-3 or TRBV12-4 to TRBJ1-2; no reliable D call. V lost 4 bases and J lost 0, with 6 bases in between. This CDR3 contains 13 residues. CDR3 in amino acids: CASSYPANYGYTF. CDR3 sequence (DNA): TGTGCCAGCAGTTATCCCGCTAACTATGGCTACACCTTC.

This clonotype was detected many times. The chain has TRBV27 and TRBJ2-2; TRBD2 is a possible D gene (5 bases). Trimming removed 5 bases from V and 8 bases from J, with 24 bases in between. The CDR3 totals 17 residues. CDR1 is MNHEY and CDR2 is SMNVEV in the germline V gene (reference sequence). The CDR3 DNA reads as TGTGCCAGCAGTCCTTCCGGGAACTACCCTCCGAGGGGGGAGCTGTTTTTT. It codes for CASSPSGNYPPRGELFF.

With regard to this clonotype: A junction boundary mismatches the germline segment, possibly from a read error. The chain links TRBV20-1 to TRBJ2-1, with 7 bases aligning to TRBD2. Per germline, CDR1 DFQATT and CDR2 SNEGSKA (reference sequence). The CDR3 has 20 amino acids. This chain's CDR3 is CSASGTPGLAGVISYNEQVF. Here the CDR3 DNA reads TGCAGTGCTAGTGGAACCCCGGGACTGGCGGGAGTAATTTCTTACAATGAGCAGGTCTTC.